A selection of T cell receptor beta chains follows, all from one sample in a study of blood T cell repertoires in COVID-19. Assay: immunoSEQ multiplex PCR; the TCRdb copy retains only in-frame clones and omits some. Of 250,000 to 350,000 clones in the sample, around 89% were seen once. Source material: peripheral blood. All receptors derive from a woman aged 45-65 years with active or convalescent COVID-19. CDR3s include the opening cysteine and the closing phenylalanine or tryptophan. A D gene is named only where the DNA matches it firmly. The listing skips clone size in some rows; elsewhere it reads once, few, many or a size class.

D gene: TRBD2
clone size: .
V gene: TRBV5-1
J gene: TRBJ2-2
CDR3 DNA: TGCGCCAGCAGTCGTAGCGGGAGGGCATCAGGCGGGGAGCTGTTTTTT
CDR3 protein: CASSRSGRASGGELFF

D gene: TRBD2
clone size: .
V gene: TRBV19
J gene: TRBJ2-1
CDR3 DNA: TGTGCCAGTAGTATAGATCGTACGGGAGGGCCCGGTGAGCAGTTCTTC
CDR3 protein: CASSIDRTGGPGEQFF

D gene: .
clone size: .
V gene: TRBV4-3
J gene: TRBJ2-7
CDR3 DNA: TGCGCCAGCAGCCAGGGGGCGGGTCTCTCCTACGAGCAGTACTTC
CDR3 protein: CASSQGAGLSYEQYF

D gene: .
clone size: .
V gene: TRBV2
J gene: TRBJ1-1
CDR3 DNA: TGTGCCAGCAGGAACATAACAGGGAACACTGAAGCTTTCTTT
CDR3 protein: CASRNITGNTEAFF

D gene: TRBD2
clone size: .
V gene: TRBV7-2
J gene: TRBJ2-5
CDR3 DNA: TGTGCCAGCAGCTTAGCGCGGCTAGCGGTCGGACAAGAGACCCAGTACTTC
CDR3 protein: CASSLARLAVGQETQYF

D gene: .
clone size: .
V gene: TRBV4-1
J gene: TRBJ1-1
CDR3 DNA: TGCGCCAGCAGCCAAGATTGGGACACAGAAGCTTTCTTT
CDR3 protein: CASSQDWDTEAFF

D gene: .
clone size: once
V gene: TRBV9
J gene: TRBJ1-5
CDR3 DNA: TGTGCCAGCAGCGTAGACGGGGGAGGGAGTCAGCCCCAGCATTTT
CDR3 protein: CASSVDGGGSQPQHF

D gene: .
clone size: .
V gene: TRBV27
J gene: TRBJ1-2
CDR3 DNA: TGTGCCAGCACTCGGTTAGCAGACCCGCGGGGCTACACCTTC
CDR3 protein: CASTRLADPRGYTF

D gene: TRBD2
clone size: .
V gene: TRBV3-1/TRBV3-2
J gene: TRBJ2-7
CDR3 DNA: TGTGCCAGCAGCCCAGGCAGAGGGAGGGTTCACGAGCAGTACTTC
CDR3 protein: CASSPGRGRVHEQYF

D gene: .
clone size: .
V gene: TRBV28
J gene: TRBJ2-7
CDR3 DNA: TGTGCCAGCAGCCGGTACGAGCAGTACTTC
CDR3 protein: CASSRYEQYF

D gene: TRBD1
clone size: .
V gene: TRBV18
J gene: TRBJ1-1
CDR3 DNA: TGTGCCAGCTCACCGGGACAGGCCACTGAAGCTTTCTTT
CDR3 protein: CASSPGQATEAFF

D gene: .
clone size: .
V gene: TRBV5-1
J gene: TRBJ2-7
CDR3 DNA: TGCGCCAGCAGCCCAGGCCTACAGGGTTCCGAGCAGTACTTC
CDR3 protein: CASSPGLQGSEQYF

D gene: TRBD1
clone size: once
V gene: TRBV19
J gene: TRBJ1-1
CDR3 DNA: TGTGCCAGTAGTATGAGACAGGGAAGGACCACTGAAGCTTTCTTT
CDR3 protein: CASSMRQGRTTEAFF

D gene: .
clone size: .
V gene: TRBV6-5
J gene: TRBJ1-6
CDR3 DNA: TGTGCCAGCAGTCTAAGACAGGTGTATAATTCACCCCTCCACTTT
CDR3 protein: CASSLRQVYNSPLHF

D gene: TRBD2
clone size: once
V gene: TRBV3-1/TRBV3-2
J gene: TRBJ2-6
CDR3 DNA: TGTGCCAGCAGCCAAACTAGCGGGGGCTCTGGGGCCAACGTCCTGACTTTC
CDR3 protein: CASSQTSGGSGANVLTF

D gene: .
clone size: once
V gene: TRBV4-2
J gene: TRBJ2-7
CDR3 DNA: TGTGCCAGCAGCCCCCGGGTTTTTGGCGAGCAGTACTTC
CDR3 protein: CASSPRVFGEQYF

D gene: .
clone size: .
V gene: TRBV19
J gene: TRBJ1-5
CDR3 DNA: TGTGCCAGTAGTCTTAAGACAGGTCCGAGGCAGCCCCAGCATTTT
CDR3 protein: CASSLKTGPRQPQHF

D gene: TRBD1
clone size: few
V gene: TRBV19
J gene: TRBJ1-2
CDR3 DNA: TGTGCCAGTAGTATCGGCAACCTGGGACAGGGACCTGGCTACACCTTC
CDR3 protein: CASSIGNLGQGPGYTF

D gene: .
clone size: .
V gene: TRBV6-5
J gene: TRBJ1-2
CDR3 DNA: TGTGCCAGCAGTTTACAGAGCTATGGCTACACCTTC
CDR3 protein: CASSLQSYGYTF

D gene: TRBD1
clone size: once
V gene: TRBV6-5
J gene: TRBJ1-2
CDR3 DNA: TGTGCCAGCAGTTACTCCACAGGGGGAGACTATGGCTACACCTTC
CDR3 protein: CASSYSTGGDYGYTF

D gene: TRBD1
clone size: .
V gene: TRBV5-1
J gene: TRBJ1-5
CDR3 DNA: TGCGCCAGCAGCGTTACAGGGGATAGCAATCAGCCCCAGCATTTT
CDR3 protein: CASSVTGDSNQPQHF

D gene: .
clone size: .
V gene: TRBV10-3
J gene: TRBJ2-1
CDR3 DNA: TGTGCCATCAGCCAGGGACTTTACAATGAGCAGTTCTTC
CDR3 protein: CAISQGLYNEQFF

D gene: TRBD2
clone size: .
V gene: TRBV25-1
J gene: TRBJ2-2
CDR3 DNA: TGTGCCAGCACCCGAACGACCGGGACTAGCGGTCACACCGGGGAGCTGTTTTTT
CDR3 protein: CASTRTTGTSGHTGELFF